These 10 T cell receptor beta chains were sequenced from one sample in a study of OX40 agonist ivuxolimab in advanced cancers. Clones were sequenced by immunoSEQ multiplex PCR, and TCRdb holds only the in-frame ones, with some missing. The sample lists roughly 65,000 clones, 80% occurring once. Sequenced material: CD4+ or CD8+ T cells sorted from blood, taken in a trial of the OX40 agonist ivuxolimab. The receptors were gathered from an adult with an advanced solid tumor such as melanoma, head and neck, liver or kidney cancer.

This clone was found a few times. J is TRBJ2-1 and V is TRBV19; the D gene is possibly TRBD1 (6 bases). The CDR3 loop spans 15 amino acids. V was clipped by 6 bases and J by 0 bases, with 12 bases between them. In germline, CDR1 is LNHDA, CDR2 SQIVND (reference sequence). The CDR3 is CASSPTGSSYNEQFF. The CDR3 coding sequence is TGTGCCAGTAGCCCCACAGGGAGCTCCTACAATGAGCAGTTCTTC.

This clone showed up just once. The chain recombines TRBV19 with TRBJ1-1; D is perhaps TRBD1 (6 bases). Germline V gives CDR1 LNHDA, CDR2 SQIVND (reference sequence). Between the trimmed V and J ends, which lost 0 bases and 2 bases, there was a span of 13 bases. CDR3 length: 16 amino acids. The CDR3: CASSIDRGTINTEAFF. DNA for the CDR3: TGTGCCAGTAGTATAGATCGGGGGACAATAAACACTGAAGCTTTCTTT. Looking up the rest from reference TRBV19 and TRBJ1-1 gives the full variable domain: DGGITQSPKYLFRKEGQNVTLSCEQNLNHDAMYWYRQDPGQGLRLIYYSQIVNDFQKGDIAEGYSVSREKKESFPLTVTSAQKNPTAFYLCASSIDRGTINTEAFFGQGTRLTVV.

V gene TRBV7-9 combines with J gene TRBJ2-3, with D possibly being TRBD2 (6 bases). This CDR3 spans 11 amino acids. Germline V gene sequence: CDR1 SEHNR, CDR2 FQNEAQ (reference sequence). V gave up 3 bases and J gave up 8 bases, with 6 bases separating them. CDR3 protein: CASSFGGTQYF. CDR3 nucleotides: TGTGCCAGCAGCTTCGGGGGTACGCAGTATTTT.

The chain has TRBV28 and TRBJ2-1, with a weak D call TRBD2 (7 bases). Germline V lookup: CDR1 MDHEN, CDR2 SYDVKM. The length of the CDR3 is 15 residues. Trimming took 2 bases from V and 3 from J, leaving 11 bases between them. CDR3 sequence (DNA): TGTGCCAGCAGTTTAGGGGGAGGGGGCTACAATGAGCAGTTCTTC. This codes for CASSLGGGGYNEQFF.

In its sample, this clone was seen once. The CDR3 coding sequence is TGTGCCAGCTCACCTTCATTAAGCTCCTACAATGAGCAGTTCTTC. This translates into CASSPSLSSYNEQFF. The V gene is TRBV18, the J gene TRBJ2-1; D gene uncertain. Per the germline V gene, CDR1 is KGHSH and CDR2 is LQKENI. Trimming pared 3 bases from V and 0 bases from J, leaving 9 bases between. There are 15 residues in the CDR3.

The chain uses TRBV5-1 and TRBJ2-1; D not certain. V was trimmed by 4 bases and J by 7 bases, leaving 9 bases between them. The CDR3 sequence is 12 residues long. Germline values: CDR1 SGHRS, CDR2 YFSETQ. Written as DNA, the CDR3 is TGCGCCAGCAGCCCTTCTCAGAATGAGCAGTTCTTC. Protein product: CASSPSQNEQFF.

CDR3 residues: CASSLRQTQYF. The CDR3 DNA is TGTGCCAGCAGCTTACGGCAGACCCAGTACTTC. V usage is TRBV5-6 and J usage is TRBJ2-5; D unresolved. There are 11 residues in the CDR3. Germline V lookup: CDR1 SGHDT, CDR2 YYEEEE. Deletions cut 2 bases from V and 6 bases from J, with 5 bases between. The whole variable domain, filled in from reference TRBV5-6 and TRBJ2-5, reads DAGVTQSPTHLIKTRGQQVTLRCSPKSGHDTVSWYQQALGQGPQFIFQYYEEEERQRGNFPDRFSGHQFPNYSSELNVNALLLGDSALYLCASSLRQTQYFGPGTRLLVL.

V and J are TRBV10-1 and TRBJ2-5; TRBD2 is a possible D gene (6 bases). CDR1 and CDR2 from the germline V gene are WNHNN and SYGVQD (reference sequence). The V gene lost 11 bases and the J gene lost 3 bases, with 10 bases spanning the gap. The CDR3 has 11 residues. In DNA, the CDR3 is TGCGCCGGACTAACGGAAGAGACCCAGTACTTC. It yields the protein CAGLTEETQYF.

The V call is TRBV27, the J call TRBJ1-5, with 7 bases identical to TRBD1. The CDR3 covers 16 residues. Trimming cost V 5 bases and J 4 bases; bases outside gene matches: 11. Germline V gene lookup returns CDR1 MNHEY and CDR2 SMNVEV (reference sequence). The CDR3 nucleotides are TGTGCCAGCAGTCCCGTAAGACAGGGCGGTAATCAGCCCCAGCATTTT. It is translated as CASSPVRQGGNQPQHF.

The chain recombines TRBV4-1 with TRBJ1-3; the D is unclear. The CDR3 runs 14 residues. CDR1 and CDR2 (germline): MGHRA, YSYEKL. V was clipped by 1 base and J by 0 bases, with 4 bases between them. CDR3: CASSQVFSGNTIYF. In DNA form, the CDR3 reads TGCGCCAGCAGCCAAGTCTTCTCTGGAAACACCATATATTTT.